The TCR beta chain described here comes from a study of cytomegalovirus exposure and HLA in healthy donors. V dropped 3 bases and J dropped 6 bases, with 7 bases sitting between them. Germline V gives CDR1 LGHNA, CDR2 YSLEER. The CDR3 is 12 amino acids. 13 Jbeta primers and 60 Vbeta primers were used for the PCR. Method: immunoSEQ multiplex PCR; TCRdb's copy keeps in-frame clones and lacks some. This sample has 210,000 or so clones, with roughly 80% found just once. The clonotype was recovered from a woman aged 25 to 39 in good health and CMV-seropositive. Sequenced material: PBMCs. The chain joins TRBV4-3 to TRBJ2-3, with D hard to call. CDR3 region: CASSQRWDTQYF. The CDR3 DNA is TGCGCCAGCAGCCAGAGATGGGATACGCAGTATTTT.